This T cell receptor (beta chain) was captured by sequencing in a study of shared clonotypes between healthy human individuals. CDR3 length: 13 amino acids. CDR1 is MNHEY, CDR2 SVGAGI, per germline. Losses at the gene ends were 6 bases for V and 0 bases for J; bases not matched to a gene: 1. General study points: Generation probabilities of non-shared clonotypes were lower (relative to those shared by all four donors).

An even split of each subset's genomic DNA across several immunoSEQ plates was performed. Assay used: immunoSEQ multiplex PCR; TCRdb lists only in-frame clones, some missing. This sample has some 2.1 million clones, with 90% to 95% found just once. Positively selected for CCR7, the CD45RO-negative cells used as naive CD8 cells excluded terminally differentiated effector memory CD45RA+ cells. Concerning this clone itself: Its antigen remains unknown.

The sequence derives from a young man in good health. Some clones in this sample may be carry-over from other donors' samples. The chain recombines TRBV6-5 with TRBJ2-7, with 8 bases aligning to TRBD2. The sample taken for sequencing was naive CD8+ T cells from PBMCs. The CDR3 spells CASRAGVSYEQYF. In nucleotides, the CDR3 is TGTGCCAGCAGAGCGGGAGTCTCCTACGAGCAGTACTTC.